Each of the 15 T cell receptor beta chains below was sequenced from the same sample in a study of radiotherapy plus CTLA-4 blockade in lung cancer. Libraries were prepared by immunoSEQ multiplex PCR; TCRdb keeps only in-frame clonotypes and omits some of them. The sample has fewer than 100,000 clones; about four fifths are singletons. The sequences come from peripheral blood, collected from a patient treated with radiotherapy plus ipilimumab. These receptors were obtained from a human donor with non-small cell lung cancer whose response to radiotherapy plus ipilimumab could not be evaluated. Some clones in this sample may be carry-over from other donors' samples.

The chain carries TRBV14 and TRBJ1-6; D call uncertain. This CDR3 spans 16 amino acids. V lost 0 bases and J 8 bases, leaving 14 bases between the germline ends. Per the germline V gene, CDR1 is SGHDN and CDR2 is FVKESK. Here the CDR3 reads CASSQDAGIVHSPLHF. CDR3 bases: TGTGCCAGCAGCCAAGATGCGGGAATAGTTCATTCACCCCTCCACTTT.

The rearrangement links TRBV5-6 to TRBJ1-5, with D maybe TRBD1 (5 bases). Germline V gene lookup returns CDR1 SGHDT and CDR2 YYEEEE. This CDR3 has 17 residues. V was cut by 0 bases and J by 0 bases, with 13 bases left in between. The CDR3 DNA reads as TGTGCCAGCAGCTTGGGGGCAGGGTGGAATAGCAATCAGCCCCAGCATTTT. Translating it yields CASSLGAGWNSNQPQHF.

The table lists this clone with a count of one. This sequence joins TRBV18 and TRBJ2-2; D remains unclear. Germline V gene lookup returns CDR1 KGHSH and CDR2 LQKENI. V lost 2 bases and J lost 5, with 9 bases in between. CDR3 length: 14 residues. CDR3 sequence (DNA): TGTGCCAGCTCACCAGCGGATCGGACCGGGGAGCTGTTTTTT. It translates to CASSPADRTGELFF.

V gene TRBV6-5 combines with J gene TRBJ1-6, with TRBD1 as a possible D gene (5 bases). The CDR3 contains 16 residues. Trimming took off 4 bases at V and 2 bases at J, with 12 bases between the two ends. CDR1 and CDR2 from the germline V gene are MNHEY and SVGAGI. The CDR3 spells CASSSQTVTYNSPLHF. The CDR3 coding sequence is TGTGCCAGCAGTTCACAGACAGTTACCTATAATTCACCCCTCCACTTT.

The V call is TRBV21-1, the J call TRBJ2-7; no DNA check was done on the table's D call, TRBD2. TRBV21-1 is given as a pseudogene. The CDR3 consists of 16 residues. The CDR3: CASGGRLSLSSYEQYF. The CDR3 DNA reads TGTGCCAGCGGAGGTAGGCTGAGCCTCTCCTCCTACGAGCAGTACTTC.

The chain uses TRBV29-1 and TRBJ2-3, with D hard to call. The CDR3 has 12 residues. Germline CDR1 is SQVTM and CDR2 is ANQGSEA. V shed 7 bases and J shed 3 bases, with 11 bases lying between them. CDR3 coding DNA: TGCAGCGGTGGGCCCCGGACAGATACGCAGTATTTT. It specifies CSGGPRTDTQYF.

This chain joins TRBV15 and TRBJ1-2, with 7 bases identical to TRBD1. The CDR3 is 17 residues long. CDR1 and CDR2 (germline): LNHNV, YYDKDF (reference sequence). V was pared by 0 bases and J by 2 bases, with 9 bases of the junction left unmatched. The CDR3 DNA reads TGTGCCACCAGCAGAGATAGGACAGGATATCGAAACTATGGCTACACCTTC. As protein: CATSRDRTGYRNYGYTF.

This rearrangement joins TRBV7-2 to TRBJ2-7; possible D gene TRBD2, 7 bases. Germline CDR1 and CDR2: SGHTA and FQGNSA. The CDR3 totals 13 residues. Trimming removed 7 bases from V and 2 bases from J, with 12 bases in between. The CDR3 here is CASTVRGPYEQYF. The CDR3 DNA follows: TGTGCCAGCACCGTGCGGGGGCCCTACGAGCAGTACTTC. Variable domain in full (rest from reference TRBV7-2 and TRBJ2-7): GAGVSQSPSNKVTEKGKDVELRCDPISGHTALYWYRQSLGQGLEFLIYFQGNSAPDKSGLPSDRFSAERTGGSVSTLTIQRTQQEDSAVYLCASTVRGPYEQYFGPGTRLTVT.

The chain joins TRBV6-5 to TRBJ2-7, with D perhaps TRBD1 (7 bases). The V and J ends lost 2 bases and 6 bases respectively, with 14 bases between them. CDR1 MNHEY and CDR2 SVGAGI come from the germline V gene. The CDR3 is 14 residues long. The CDR3 spells CASSYGQGGGEQYF. The DNA for the CDR3 is TGTGCCAGCAGTTACGGGCAGGGGGGAGGCGAGCAGTACTTC.

The chain couples TRBV28 to TRBJ2-1, with D possibly TRBD1 on 5 matching bases. This CDR3 is built from 14 residues. Germline-derived CDR1 and CDR2 are MDHEN and SYDVKM. V dropped 2 bases and J dropped 5 bases, with 10 bases sitting between them. The CDR3 DNA sequence: TGTGCCAGCAGTTTAGCCAGGGCGAACAATGAGCAGTTCTTC. This codes for CASSLARANNEQFF.

This clone was recorded a few times. This chain uses TRBV4-1 with TRBJ2-3, with D tentatively TRBD1 (6 bases). The CDR3 length is 14 residues. The V end was cut by 1 base, the J end by 5 bases, with 10 bases between. The germline V gene has CDR1 MGHRA and CDR2 YSYEKL. The CDR3 reads CASSQAGVEDTQYF. The CDR3 region has the DNA TGCGCCAGCAGCCAAGCAGGGGTAGAAGATACGCAGTATTTT.

The rearrangement links TRBV9 to TRBJ1-6; D possibly corresponds to TRBD1 (6 bases). The germline CDR1 and CDR2 sequences are SGDLS and YYNGEE. The CDR3 consists of 15 residues. Trimming removed 4 bases from V and 8 bases from J, with 16 bases in between. The CDR3 sequence is CASSPPGAGHSPLHF. For the CDR3, the DNA is TGTGCCAGCAGCCCACCAGGGGCCGGGCATTCACCCCTCCACTTT.

The chain links TRBV28 to TRBJ1-2; possibly TRBD1 for D (5 bases). The V and J ends lost 3 bases and 6 bases respectively, with 11 bases between them. The length of the CDR3 is 13 residues. Per germline, CDR1 MDHEN and CDR2 SYDVKM. The CDR3 sequence is CASSLEGIHGYTF. The CDR3 nucleotides are TGTGCCAGCAGTTTGGAGGGGATTCATGGCTACACCTTC.

This sequence joins TRBV4-3 and TRBJ2-3, with TRBD1 matching 9 bases. The junction had 9 bases not matched to a gene; V was cut back by 0 bases and J by 2 bases. Germline CDR1 and CDR2: LGHNA and YSLEER. The CDR3 runs to 18 residues. The CDR3 region has the DNA TGCGCCAGCAGCCAAGATCTACCGGGACAGGGCTTCACAGATACGCAGTATTTT. It specifies CASSQDLPGQGFTDTQYF.

This clone has a single count. This chain connects TRBV28 to TRBJ1-1, with TRBD1 matching 7 bases. CDR1 is MDHEN, CDR2 SYDVKM, per germline. The CDR3 spans 14 residues. V shed 5 bases and J 5 bases; nucleotides not matched to a gene: 8. The CDR3 loop reads CASSLPGGFTEAFF. CDR3 nucleotide sequence: TGTGCCAGCAGTCTCCCAGGGGGTTTTACTGAAGCTTTCTTT.